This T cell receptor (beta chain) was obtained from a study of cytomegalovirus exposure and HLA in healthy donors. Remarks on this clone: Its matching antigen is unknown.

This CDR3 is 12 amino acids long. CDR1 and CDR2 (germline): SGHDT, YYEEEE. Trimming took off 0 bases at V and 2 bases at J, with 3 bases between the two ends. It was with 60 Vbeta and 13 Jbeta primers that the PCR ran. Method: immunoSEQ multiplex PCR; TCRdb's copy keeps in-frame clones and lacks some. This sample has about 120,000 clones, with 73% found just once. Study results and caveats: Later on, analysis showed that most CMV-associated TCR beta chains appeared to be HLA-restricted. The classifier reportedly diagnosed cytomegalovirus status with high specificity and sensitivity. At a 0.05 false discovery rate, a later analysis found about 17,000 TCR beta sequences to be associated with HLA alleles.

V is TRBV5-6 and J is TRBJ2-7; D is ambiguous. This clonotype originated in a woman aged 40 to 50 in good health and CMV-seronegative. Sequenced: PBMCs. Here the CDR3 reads CASSLAAYEQYF. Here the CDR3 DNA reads TGTGCCAGCAGCTTGGCCGCCTACGAGCAGTACTTC.